Given below is one T cell receptor (beta chain) in context. Its target is not known. Tissue from the graft was processed to free its intraepithelial and lamina propria lymphocytes. The sample belongs to a study of graft-versus-host responses after intestinal transplantation. Study context: Recipients received multivisceral, liver-intestinal, or isolated intestinal transplants. General study points: There was an association between peak levels of circulating GvH clones and early post-transplant HvG declines. Within allografts, high graft-versus-host to host-versus-graft clonal ratios were seen among patients with graft-donor T cell macrochimerism.

The CDR3 covers 15 residues. Per the germline V gene, CDR1 is SGHRS and CDR2 is YFSETQ. Trimming pared 4 bases from V and 1 base from J, leaving 14 bases between. Generated by immunoSEQ multiplex PCR, the TCRdb table keeps only in-frame clones and is missing some. Of around 23,000 clones listed, just over 75% are singletons. The rearrangement joins TRBV5-1 to TRBJ1-1; D might be TRBD1 (5 bases). The receptor comes from a human patient who received an intestinal transplant, so some T cells may come from the graft donor. The specimen was ileum tissue, collected 12 days after intestinal transplant. CDR3 sequence: CASSPPGVANTEAFF. Written as DNA, the CDR3 is TGCGCCAGCAGCCCTCCGGGGGTGGCGAACACTGAAGCTTTCTTT.